The 26 T cell receptor beta chains presented below share a single source sample, sequenced in a study of blood T cell repertoires in COVID-19. Produced via immunoSEQ multiplex PCR; TCRdb's table is partial and in-frame only. The repertoire holds 200,000 to 250,000 clones, with around 84% as singletons. The sample taken for sequencing was peripheral blood. Receptors were obtained from a woman older than 75 with COVID-19, enrolled during active disease.

The chain uses TRBV4-2 and TRBJ1-2; unclear D gene. Germline CDR1 and CDR2: LGHNA and YNFKEQ. Trimming removed 3 bases from V and 4 bases from J, with 12 bases in between. This CDR3 has 14 residues. The CDR3 is CASSQSGLTYGYTF. In DNA form, the CDR3 reads TGTGCCAGCAGCCAGTCTGGCCTCACCTATGGCTACACCTTC.

The chain is built from TRBV6-2 or TRBV6-3 and TRBJ2-2; TRBD1 aligns across 7 bases. Germline-derived CDR1 and CDR2 are MNHEY and SVGEGT. Trimming at V came to 0 bases and at J to 6 bases, leaving 7 bases not matched to a gene. The CDR3 is 16 residues long. The CDR3 here is CASSYSIRGRPGELFF. For the CDR3, the DNA is TGTGCCAGCAGTTACTCGATTAGGGGGCGGCCCGGGGAGCTGTTTTTT.

The chain is built from TRBV6-6 and TRBJ1-5; D gene ambiguous. The CDR3 is 16 residues long. CDR1 is MNHNY, CDR2 SVGAGI, per germline (reference sequence). Trimming stripped 5 bases from V and 7 bases from J, with 21 bases between. The CDR3 coding sequence is TGTGCCAGCAGTAACTTTGGGTCCGGGGATCTACAGCCCCAGCATTTT. Translated, it gives CASSNFGSGDLQPQHF.

The chain joins TRBV7-2 to TRBJ1-3, with a tentative D call TRBD1 (5 bases). V lost 4 bases, J lost 4 bases, and 20 bases lay in between. The germline CDR1 and CDR2 sequences are SGHTA and FQGNSA. The CDR3 contains 17 residues. The CDR3 nucleotides read TGTGCCAGCAGCTCCCAGGGTGCCGTGGCGGGAGGAAACACCATATATTTT. Its protein product is CASSSQGAVAGGNTIYF.

The chain couples TRBV6-5 to TRBJ1-2; weak D call: TRBD1 (6 bases). Germline V gives CDR1 MNHEY, CDR2 SVGAGI. Between the trimmed V and J ends, which lost 6 bases and 8 bases, there was a span of 10 bases. The CDR3 consists of 11 residues. The CDR3 protein is CASRTGWGYTF. Written as DNA, the CDR3 is TGTGCCAGCAGAACAGGGTGGGGCTACACCTTC.

CDR3 amino acids: CASSFGGTIRTQYF. In nucleotides, the CDR3 is TGTGCCAGCAGCTTTGGGGGGACTATAAGGACCCAGTACTTC. V is TRBV7-2 and J is TRBJ2-5, with 7 bases that match TRBD2. There are 14 residues in the CDR3. With 3 bases clipped from V and 7 bases from J, the junction kept 8 bases outside the gene matches. Germline CDR1 reads SGHTA; CDR2 reads FQGNSA.

The chain uses TRBV19 and TRBJ2-3; 7 bases align to TRBD1. V lost 8 bases and J lost 0; bases outside the gene matches: 5. The CDR3 length is 14 residues. Per germline, CDR1 LNHDA and CDR2 SQIVND (reference sequence). This CDR3 is CASADRASTDTQYF. The CDR3 region has the DNA TGTGCCAGTGCAGACAGGGCTAGCACAGATACGCAGTATTTT.

The chain combines TRBV11-3 with TRBJ2-1; 10 positions match TRBD2. This CDR3 contains 15 residues. The germline V gene encodes CDR1 SGHNT and CDR2 YENEEA. V dropped 3 bases and J dropped 3; count of bases not matched to a gene: 2. The CDR3 reads CASSFSGGFYNEQFF. The CDR3 DNA reads TGTGCCAGCAGCTTTAGCGGGGGGTTCTACAATGAGCAGTTCTTC.

The chain is built from TRBV7-3 and TRBJ2-2; D call uncertain. Trimming removed 4 bases from V and 4 bases from J, with 7 bases in between. The germline gives CDR1 SGHTA, CDR2 FQGTGA. This CDR3 region has 13 residues. CDR3 bases: TGTGCCAGCAGCTCGGAGATCACCGGGGAGCTGTTTTTT. Translated, it gives CASSSEITGELFF.

The chain couples TRBV3-1 (or the pseudogene TRBV3-2) to TRBJ1-5; D uncertain. This CDR3 is built from 13 residues. V was pared by 1 base and J by 9 bases, with 10 bases between. Germline CDR1 and CDR2: LGHDT and YNNKEL (reference sequence). Here the CDR3 reads CASSQGSSGPQHF. The DNA of the CDR3 is TGTGCCAGCAGCCAAGGATCTTCGGGGCCCCAGCATTTT.

The V call is TRBV27, the J call TRBJ2-1; TRBD2 matches at 7 bases. J gave up 3 bases and V 1 base, and 9 bases lay outside the gene matches. Germline assignment: CDR1 MNHEY and CDR2 SMNVEV (reference sequence). This CDR3 comprises 17 residues. DNA for the CDR3: TGTGCCAGCAGTTTATTCCCTAGCGGACCGATCTACAATGAGCAGTTCTTC. It specifies CASSLFPSGPIYNEQFF.

The chain combines TRBV4-2 with TRBJ1-2; D gene uncertain. This CDR3 has 15 residues. CDR1 LGHNA and CDR2 YNFKEQ come from the germline V gene. With 0 bases removed from V and 4 bases from J, the gap between germline ends came to 12 bases. Here the CDR3 DNA reads TGTGCCAGCAGCCAAGATGAGGGTTTGGGCTATGGCTACACCTTC. It translates to CASSQDEGLGYGYTF.

This clone occurred a few times. The genes are TRBV7-2 and TRBJ2-5, with D maybe TRBD1 (6 bases). Germline CDR1 SGHTA, CDR2 FQGNSA. V was trimmed by 5 bases and J by 2 bases, leaving 15 bases between them. CDR3 length: 15 residues. CDR3 loop: CASSTSRGLQETQYF. The CDR3 DNA reads as TGTGCCAGCAGCACCAGTAGGGGGTTACAAGAGACCCAGTACTTC.

The gene calls are TRBV18 and TRBJ1-1; TRBD1 aligns across 8 bases. The CDR3 covers 14 residues. V trimming: 7 bases; J trimming: 1 base; junction bases outside the gene matches: 5. Germline V gives CDR1 KGHSH, CDR2 LQKENI. The CDR3 coding sequence is TGTGCCAGCTTAGGACAGGGCCGGAACACTGAAGCTTTCTTT. As protein: CASLGQGRNTEAFF.

The chain is built from TRBV5-8 and TRBJ2-7; D may be TRBD1 (6 bases). The CDR3 is 15 amino acids. Germline V gene sequence: CDR1 SGHTS, CDR2 YDEGEE. V dropped 0 bases and J dropped 0 bases, with 10 bases sitting between them. The CDR3 sequence: CASSLVQGLSYEQYF. In nucleotides, the CDR3 is TGTGCCAGCAGCTTGGTTCAGGGGCTCTCCTACGAGCAGTACTTC.

This sequence joins TRBV2 and TRBJ2-7, with 11 bases lining up with TRBD1. There are 14 residues in the CDR3. Germline V lookup: CDR1 SNHLY, CDR2 FYNNEI. V shed 8 bases and J 4 bases; nucleotides not matched to a gene: 7. The CDR3 DNA reads as TGTGCCAGCGTACCCGGGACAGGGGGTTACGAGCAGTACTTC. Protein sequence: CASVPGTGGYEQYF.

The chain couples TRBV20-1 to TRBJ1-5, with 7 positions matching TRBD1. The CDR3 is made up of 14 amino acids. Germline assignment: CDR1 DFQATT and CDR2 SNEGSKA (reference sequence). With 3 bases clipped from V and 6 bases from J, the junction kept 8 bases outside the gene matches. This CDR3 reads CSASVGGMIQPQHF. CDR3 coding DNA: TGCAGTGCTAGTGTAGGGGGCATGATTCAGCCCCAGCATTTT.

The CDR3 nucleotides are TGTGCCAGCAGCTTAGCCAGTGCCGGGACAGGCTCCAATCAGCCCCAGCATTTT. It translates to CASSLASAGTGSNQPQHF. This chain connects TRBV7-2 to TRBJ1-5; 8 bases match TRBD1. The CDR3 totals 18 residues. V lost 0 bases to trimming and J lost 3 bases; unmatched junction nucleotides: 10. Germline-derived CDR1 and CDR2 are SGHTA and FQGNSA.

This clone has just one count. The V gene is TRBV6-2 or TRBV6-3, the J gene TRBJ2-7, with D unclear. V dropped 2 bases and J dropped 4 bases, with 9 bases sitting between them. The CDR3 is made up of 13 amino acids. CDR1 is MNHEY, CDR2 SVGEGT, per germline. CDR3 in amino acids: CASSYNTGYEQYF. The CDR3 DNA sequence: TGTGCCAGCAGTTACAACACGGGTTACGAGCAGTACTTC.

A note on this clone: Within the sample, other DNA sequences also encode this same CDR3. The V call is TRBV5-1, the J call TRBJ2-5; 11 nucleotides align to TRBD2. Per germline, CDR1 SGHRS and CDR2 YFSETQ. Losses at the gene ends were 3 bases for V and 5 bases for J; bases not matched to a gene: 6. There are 15 residues in the CDR3. The CDR3 DNA sequence: TGCGCCAGCAGCTCTACCACTAGCGGGGGTGAGACCCAGTACTTC. Protein sequence: CASSSTTSGGETQYF.

The chain links TRBV2 to TRBJ1-1; 9 bases map to TRBD1. Trimming removed 6 bases from V and 5 bases from J; junction bases left unmatched: 7. Germline V gene sequence: CDR1 SNHLY, CDR2 FYNNEI. The CDR3 is 14 amino acids. The CDR3 region is CASRGTGSGTEAFF. The CDR3 nucleotides are TGTGCCAGCAGGGGGACAGGGTCGGGAACTGAAGCTTTCTTT.

There are a few counts of this clone. V is TRBV18 and J is TRBJ1-1; no reliable D call. Germline V gene lookup returns CDR1 KGHSH and CDR2 LQKENI. The CDR3 is 15 amino acids. V shed 3 bases and J shed 4 bases, with 15 bases lying between them. CDR3 bases: TGTGCCAGCTCACCCAATATAGCGGAGGGCACTGAAGCTTTCTTT. Amino acids: CASSPNIAEGTEAFF.

Regarding this clone: Distinct nucleotide sequences in the sample also encode this CDR3. The rearrangement uses TRBV18 and TRBJ1-2; 8 nucleotides match TRBD1. V dropped 4 bases and J dropped 5; count of bases not matched to a gene: 3. This CDR3 is built from 13 residues. CDR1 is KGHSH, CDR2 LQKENI, per germline. The CDR3 loop reads CASSLDRVYGYTF. CDR3 coding DNA: TGTGCCAGCTCACTGGACAGGGTTTATGGCTACACCTTC. Using reference TRBV18 and TRBJ1-2 for the parts outside the CDR3, the full variable domain is NAGVMQNPRHLVRRRGQEARLRCSPMKGHSHVYWYRQLPEEGLKFMVYLQKENIIDESGMPKERFSAEFPKEGPSILRIQQVVRGDSAAYFCASSLDRVYGYTFGSGTRLTVV.

The rearrangement joins TRBV2 to TRBJ2-7; D is undetermined. The CDR3 is 10 amino acids. V was shortened by 6 bases and J by 6 bases, with 6 bases between the two germline ends. Looked up from germline, CDR1 is SNHLY and CDR2 is FYNNEI. The CDR3, as DNA: TGTGCCAGCAGCCTAGTCGAGCAGTACTTC. Its protein is CASSLVEQYF.

This chain uses TRBV9 with TRBJ2-2, with TRBD1 as a possible D gene (6 bases). Germline loops: CDR1 SGDLS, CDR2 YYNGEE. The CDR3 is made up of 15 amino acids. The V end lost 4 bases, the J end lost 6 bases, and 16 bases lay between the germline ends. The CDR3 region is CASSSTTGLSGELFF. The CDR3 coding sequence is TGTGCCAGCAGCTCCACTACAGGGTTGTCCGGGGAGCTGTTTTTT.

The chain links TRBV2 to TRBJ2-3, with 8 positions matching TRBD2. J lost 0 bases, V lost 3 bases, and 5 bases had no gene match. The CDR3 consists of 16 residues. CDR1 and CDR2 (germline): SNHLY, FYNNEI. DNA of the CDR3: TGTGCCAGCAGTGACATAGCGGGGACGAGCACAGATACGCAGTATTTT. Its protein is CASSDIAGTSTDTQYF. Filled out from reference TRBV2 and TRBJ2-3, the complete variable domain reads EPEVTQTPSHQVTQMGQEVILRCVPISNHLYFYWYRQILGQKVEFLVSFYNNEISEKSEIFDDQFSVERPDGSNFTLKIRSTKLEDSAMYFCASSDIAGTSTDTQYFGPGTRLTVL.